The sequence of this T cell receptor beta chain was determined in a study of cytomegalovirus exposure and HLA in healthy donors. Libraries were prepared by immunoSEQ multiplex PCR; TCRdb keeps only in-frame clonotypes and omits some of them. The data contain approximately 76,000 clones, about 94% of them singletons. The CDR3 totals 15 residues. The V gene lost 3 bases and the J gene lost 0 bases, with 13 bases spanning the gap. CDR1 is SGHDT and CDR2 is YYEEEE in the germline V gene. This sequence joins TRBV5-6 and TRBJ2-7; tentatively, D is TRBD1 (5 bases). The TCR was taken from a woman aged 18-35 years in good health and CMV-seronegative. Sequencing was carried out using PBMCs. The CDR3 bases are TGTGCCAGCAGCTCTGCTCAGACAGCCTCCTACGAGCAGTACTTC. Residues: CASSSAQTASYEQYF.